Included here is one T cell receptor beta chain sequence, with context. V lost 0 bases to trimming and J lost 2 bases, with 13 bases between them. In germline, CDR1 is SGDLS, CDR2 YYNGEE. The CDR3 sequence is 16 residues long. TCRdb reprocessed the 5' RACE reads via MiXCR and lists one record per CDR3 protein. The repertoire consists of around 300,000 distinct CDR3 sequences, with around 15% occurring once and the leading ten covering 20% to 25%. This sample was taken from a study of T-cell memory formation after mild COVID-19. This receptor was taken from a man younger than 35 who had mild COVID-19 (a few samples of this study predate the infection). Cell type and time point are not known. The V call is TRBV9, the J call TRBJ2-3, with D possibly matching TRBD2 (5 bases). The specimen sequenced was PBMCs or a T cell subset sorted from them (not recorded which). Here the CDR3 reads CASSVGVASFTDTQYF. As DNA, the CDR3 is TGTGCCAGCAGCGTAGGGGTGGCTAGCTTCACAGATACGCAGTATTTT.